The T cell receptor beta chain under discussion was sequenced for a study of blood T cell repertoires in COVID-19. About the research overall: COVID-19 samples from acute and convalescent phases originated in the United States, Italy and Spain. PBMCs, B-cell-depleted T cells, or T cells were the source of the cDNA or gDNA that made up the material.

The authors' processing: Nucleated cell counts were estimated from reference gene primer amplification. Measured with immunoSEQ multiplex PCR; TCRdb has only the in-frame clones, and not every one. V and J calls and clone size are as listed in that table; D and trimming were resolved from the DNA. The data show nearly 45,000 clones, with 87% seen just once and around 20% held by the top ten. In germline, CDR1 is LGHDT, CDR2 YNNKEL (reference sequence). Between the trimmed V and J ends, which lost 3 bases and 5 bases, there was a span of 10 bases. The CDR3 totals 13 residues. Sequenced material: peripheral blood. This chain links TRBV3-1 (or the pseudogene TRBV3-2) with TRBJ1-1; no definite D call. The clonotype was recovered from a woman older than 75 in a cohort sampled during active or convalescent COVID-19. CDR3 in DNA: TGTGCCAGCAGCCAGAGAGGAACAACTGAAGCTTTCTTT. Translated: CASSQRGTTEAFF.